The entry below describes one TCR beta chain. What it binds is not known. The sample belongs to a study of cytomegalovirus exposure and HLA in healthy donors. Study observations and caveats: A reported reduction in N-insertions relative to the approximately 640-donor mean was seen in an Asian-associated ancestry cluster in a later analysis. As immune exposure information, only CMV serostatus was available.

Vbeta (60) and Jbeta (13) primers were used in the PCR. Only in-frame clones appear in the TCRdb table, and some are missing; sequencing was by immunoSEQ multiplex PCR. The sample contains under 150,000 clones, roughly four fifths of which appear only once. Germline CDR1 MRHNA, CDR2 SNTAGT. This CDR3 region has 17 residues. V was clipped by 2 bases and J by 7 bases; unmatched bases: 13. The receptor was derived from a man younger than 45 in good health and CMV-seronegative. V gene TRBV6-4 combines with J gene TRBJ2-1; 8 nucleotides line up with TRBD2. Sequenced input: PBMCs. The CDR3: CASSDPSDRASGNEQFF. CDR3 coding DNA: TGTGCCAGCAGTGACCCGAGTGATAGGGCTAGCGGGAATGAGCAGTTCTTC.